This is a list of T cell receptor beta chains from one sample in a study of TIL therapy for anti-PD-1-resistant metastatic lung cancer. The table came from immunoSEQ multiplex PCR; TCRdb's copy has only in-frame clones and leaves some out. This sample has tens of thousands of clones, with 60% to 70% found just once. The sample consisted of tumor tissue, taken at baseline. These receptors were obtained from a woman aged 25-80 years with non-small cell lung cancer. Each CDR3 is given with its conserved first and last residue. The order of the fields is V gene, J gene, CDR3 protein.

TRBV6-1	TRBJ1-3	CASSEQAVGFGNTIYF
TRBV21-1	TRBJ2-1	CASSKTPRDRGEPGLAGRYNEQFF
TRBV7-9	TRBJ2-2	CASSFSWMNTGELFF
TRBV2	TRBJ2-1	CASSAGTYNEQFF
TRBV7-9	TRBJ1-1	CASSPPGGNTEAFF
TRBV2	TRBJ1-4	CASTPNQGMSEKLFF
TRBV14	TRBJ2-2	CASTSKGPGAGELFF
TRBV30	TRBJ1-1	CACSKTGRAFF
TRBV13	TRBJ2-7	CASSPREGERDASTYEQYF
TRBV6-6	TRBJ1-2	CASRAEGYTF
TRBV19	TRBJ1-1	CAIKPGGTTEAFF
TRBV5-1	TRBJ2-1	CASSLEGVGYNEQFF
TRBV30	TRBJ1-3	CAWSDDSVSGNTIYF
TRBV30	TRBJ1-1	CAWSDGTEAFF
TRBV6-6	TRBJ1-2	CASSPLAGNGYTF
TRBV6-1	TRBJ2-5	CASSAGQGANRETQYF
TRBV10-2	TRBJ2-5	CASSGPPRETQYF
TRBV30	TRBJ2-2	CAARTTGTGSTGELFF
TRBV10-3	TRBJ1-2	CAISVRGRDGYTF
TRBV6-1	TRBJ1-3	CASSEKDRSFTGNTIYF
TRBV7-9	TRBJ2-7	CASGWTGRGYEQYF
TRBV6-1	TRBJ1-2	CASSDEGARYGYTF
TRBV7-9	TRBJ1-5	CASSLGTGILGSNQPQHF